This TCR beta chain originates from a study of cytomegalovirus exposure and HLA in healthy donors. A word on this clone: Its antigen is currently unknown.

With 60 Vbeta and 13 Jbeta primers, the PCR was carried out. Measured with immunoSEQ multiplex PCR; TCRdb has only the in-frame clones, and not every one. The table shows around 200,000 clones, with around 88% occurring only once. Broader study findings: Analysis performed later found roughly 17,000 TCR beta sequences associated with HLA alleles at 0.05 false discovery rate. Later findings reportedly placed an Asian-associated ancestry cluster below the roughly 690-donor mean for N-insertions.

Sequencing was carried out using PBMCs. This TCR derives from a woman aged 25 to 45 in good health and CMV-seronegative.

This CDR3 is CASGLAADSYNEQFF. Here the CDR3 DNA reads TGTGCCAGTGGACTAGCCGCAGACTCCTACAATGAGCAGTTCTTC. The chain is built from TRBV19 and TRBJ2-1, with 8 bases that match TRBD2. Germline CDR1 and CDR2: LNHDA and SQIVND (reference sequence). The CDR3 extends over 15 amino acids. The V segment lost 8 bases and the J segment 0 bases; nucleotides outside the gene matches: 6.